The sequence of this T cell receptor (beta chain) was determined in a study of blood T cells in healthy people across ages. General study points: Naive and antigen-experienced cells were not separated, limiting conclusive comparison.

Of note for this clonotype: Its cognate antigen is unknown.

Combining a sample-barcoded 5' primer with a J-beta primer mix, a second PCR ran for 7 to 11 cycles. Each cDNA molecule received a tag from a template-switch adaptor that had 12 random nucleotides. Via MiXCR, TCRdb re-called the 5' RACE reads, giving one row per CDR3 protein. Among 1.5 million to 2 million distinct CDR3 sequences listed, 40% to 55% were seen once. J was trimmed by 11 bases and V by 6 bases; bases with no gene match: 20. Germline V gene lookup returns CDR1 MNHNY and CDR2 SVGAGI (reference sequence). The CDR3 extends over 16 amino acids. Sample: blood. This receptor was identified in a woman in her thirties or forties in good health. The rearrangement uses TRBV6-6 and TRBJ2-5; 8 positions match TRBD1. This chain's CDR3 is CASRTRGPGGHNEQYF. The CDR3, as DNA: TGTGCCAGCAGGACACGGGGGCCAGGGGGCCACAATGAGCAGTACTTC.